These 7 T cell receptor beta chains originate from one sample sequenced in a study of T cell changes during pregnancy in multiple sclerosis. Using immunoSEQ multiplex PCR, the repertoire was profiled, and TCRdb retains in-frame clones only, with some absent. This table holds 30,000 to 45,000 clones, roughly 88% found once. This material consisted of CD4+ T cells from peripheral blood mononuclear cells, taken before pregnancy. The receptors shown here come from a female donor with multiple sclerosis, enrolled in a pregnancy study.

The gene calls are TRBV5-1 and TRBJ2-1, with 7 bases matching TRBD1. Germline CDR1 reads SGHRS; CDR2 reads YFSETQ. The V segment lost 0 bases and the J segment 5 bases; nucleotides outside the gene matches: 8. The CDR3 extends over 16 amino acids. CDR3 bases: TGCGCCAGCAGCTTGGAGGGGGCCAATTTCCACAATGAGCAGTTCTTC. Translating it yields CASSLEGANFHNEQFF.

For the CDR3, the DNA is TGTGCCTGGAATCCGGGACAGGGTGAAAAACTGTTTTTT. It specifies CAWNPGQGEKLFF. The chain employs TRBV30 and TRBJ1-4; TRBD1 agrees at 9 bases. J gave up 7 bases and V 4 bases, and 4 bases lay outside the gene matches. Germline V gene data show CDR1 as GTSNPN and CDR2 as SVGIG (reference sequence). This CDR3 has 13 residues.

This clone was observed a handful of times. This chain links TRBV6-5 with TRBJ2-3; 12 positions match TRBD2. Germline V gene data show CDR1 as MNHEY and CDR2 as SVGAGI. CDR3 length: 15 residues. With V trimmed by 2 bases and J by 3 bases, 0 bases remained unmatched. CDR3 sequence: CASSYGTSGTDTQYF. CDR3 DNA sequence: TGTGCCAGCAGTTACGGGACTAGCGGGACAGATACGCAGTATTTT.

The V gene is TRBV18, the J gene TRBJ2-3, with D maybe TRBD1 (5 bases). V lost 6 bases, J lost 3 bases, and 19 bases lay in between. This CDR3 is built from 16 residues. Germline lookup yields CDR1 KGHSH and CDR2 LQKENI. The CDR3 DNA is TGTGCCAGCTCGCGCCAGGGCACCTCGGTGACAGATACGCAGTATTTT. Its translation: CASSRQGTSVTDTQYF.

The chain carries TRBV6-1 and TRBJ2-7; 14 bases align to TRBD2. This CDR3 has 16 amino acids. The V and J ends lost 4 bases and 2 bases, in that order; junction bases with no gene match: 4. Germline V gene lookup returns CDR1 MNHNS and CDR2 SASEGT. In DNA form, the CDR3 reads TGTGCCAGCAGTGTTCCGACTAGCGGGAGGGCCTACGAGCAGTACTTC. Encoded protein: CASSVPTSGRAYEQYF.

This clone has a single count. This chain connects TRBV28 to TRBJ2-7; the match to TRBD2 covers 9 bases. J was trimmed by 3 bases and V by 4 bases; bases with no gene match: 7. Germline values: CDR1 MDHEN, CDR2 SYDVKM. The CDR3 spans 15 residues. CDR3 sequence (DNA): TGTGCCAGCAGTTCCCTTGCGACTAGCGGCTACGAGCAGTACTTC. Its protein is CASSSLATSGYEQYF.

The J gene is TRBJ2-2, the V gene TRBV9, with D possibly TRBD1 on 5 matching bases. V was shortened by 0 bases and J by 3 bases, with 15 bases between the two germline ends. This CDR3 region has 17 residues. The V gene's germline CDR1 is SGDLS and CDR2 YYNGEE. In DNA, the CDR3 is TGTGCCAGCAGCGTAGCTAAGCGCAGGGCCCACACCGGGGAGCTGTTTTTT. This encodes CASSVAKRRAHTGELFF.